What follows are 18 T cell receptor beta chains derived from one specimen sequenced in a study of T cells in Graves' hyperthyroidism and ophthalmopathy. Template material for amplifying TCR beta CDR3 regions consisted of RNA transcripts. Researchers ran a first-round RT-PCR on the TCR CDR3 using the HTBI primer set. TCRdb reanalysed the multiplex PCR reads using MiXCR and keeps one entry per CDR3 protein. The sample lists approximately 600,000 distinct CDR3 sequences, under 25% occurring once. Sequencing was carried out using blood. The receptors shown here come from a man aged 30 to 39 with Graves' ophthalmopathy.

There are many counts of this clonotype. The chain combines TRBV11-2 with TRBJ2-7; D may correspond to TRBD1 or TRBD2 (5 bases each). Deletions cut 0 bases from V and 2 bases from J, with 26 bases between. Germline CDR1 SGHAT, CDR2 FQNNGV. The CDR3 spans 20 residues. The CDR3 loop is CASSLDGGSVGRPATYEQYF. CDR3 DNA sequence: TGTGCCAGCAGCTTAGATGGCGGTTCTGTGGGACGCCCGGCGACCTACGAGCAGTACTTC.

This clonotype occurred a few times. The chain combines TRBV19 with TRBJ2-3, with TRBD1 matching over 10 bases. The CDR3 has 16 amino acids. Trimming took 6 bases from V and 2 from J; bases not matched to a gene: 8. CDR1 is LNHDA, CDR2 SQIVND, per germline (reference sequence). The DNA of the CDR3 is TGTGCCAGTAGCACGACAGGGGGCGGACTCACAGATACGCAGTATTTT. It translates to CASSTTGGGLTDTQYF.

The chain couples TRBV6-1 to TRBJ2-1; 10 nucleotides agree with TRBD2. Germline-derived CDR1 and CDR2 are MNHNS and SASEGT. V lost 7 bases to trimming and J lost 10 bases; unmatched junction nucleotides: 10. The CDR3 extends over 14 amino acids. Here the CDR3 reads CASTLAGALQEQFF. CDR3 in DNA: TGTGCCAGCACCCTAGCGGGAGCTCTACAGGAGCAGTTCTTC.

J is TRBJ2-2 and V is TRBV6-6; 8 bases fit TRBD2. The V and J ends lost 2 bases and 1 base, in that order; junction bases with no gene match: 21. In germline, CDR1 is MNHNY, CDR2 SVGAGI (reference sequence). The CDR3 runs 22 residues. DNA of the CDR3: TGTGCCAGCAGTTACAAACGACAACTGCGGCAGCGTGCGGGAGGGAACACCGGGGAGCTGTTTTTT. Translating gives CASSYKRQLRQRAGGNTGELFF.

This clonotype has just a few counts. Because the CDR3 is missing its conserved closing phenylalanine or tryptophan, this is likely a read error. The chain couples TRBV12-3 or TRBV12-4 to TRBJ2-7; the match to TRBD2 covers 11 bases. The CDR3 has 17 amino acids. Trimming took 5 bases from V and 6 from J; bases not matched to a gene: 15. The CDR3 sequence is CASSPTSGSRTWGEQYL. The CDR3 DNA reads as TGTGCCAGCAGTCCAACTAGCGGGAGTCGTACTTGGGGCGAGCAGTACCTC.

This clonotype occurred a few times. The chain uses TRBV7-6 and TRBJ1-1, with 7 positions matching TRBD1. V dropped 5 bases and J dropped 1; count of bases not matched to a gene: 10. CDR3 size: 16 residues. CDR1 and CDR2 (germline): SGHVS, FNYEAQ. The CDR3 DNA is TGTGCCAGCAGCCCCAACCCGGGACAGAGGAACACTGAAGCTTTCTTT. Translation gives CASSPNPGQRNTEAFF.

The genes are TRBV24-1 and TRBJ2-1; TRBD2 agrees at 9 bases. V trimming: 5 bases; J trimming: 5 bases; junction bases outside the gene matches: 0. The CDR3 length is 13 residues. Germline CDR1 is KGHDR and CDR2 is SFDVKD. The CDR3 DNA reads as TGTGCCACCAGTGGACTAGCGGACAATGAGCAGTTCTTC. Translating it yields CATSGLADNEQFF.

This sequence joins TRBV29-1 and TRBJ2-1, with a weak D call TRBD2 (6 bases). V was clipped by 2 bases and J by 3 bases, with 17 bases between them. This CDR3 has 16 residues. Germline CDR1 reads SQVTM; CDR2 reads ANQGSEA. CDR3 DNA sequence: TGCAGCGTTGAACTCCCGAAACGGGGGATCTACAATGAGCAGTTCTTC. Its protein product is CSVELPKRGIYNEQFF.

A word on this clonotype: Given a much more abundant clone one base away, this may be a read error. The chain has TRBV10-2 and TRBJ1-1; maybe TRBD1 (5 bases). CDR3 length: 13 amino acids. Germline CDR1 WSHSY, CDR2 SAAADI. CDR3 region: CARSDLRGGGAFF. Written as DNA, the CDR3 is TGCGCCCGCAGTGACCTTCGGGGCGGAGGAGCTTTCTTT.

This sequence joins TRBV6-1 and TRBJ1-1; no clear D gene. From germline, CDR1 is MNHNS and CDR2 SASEGT. Between the trimmed V and J ends, which lost 7 bases and 3 bases, there was a span of 12 bases. The CDR3 loop spans 13 amino acids. In DNA, the CDR3 is TGTGCCAGCACCAAGACTGAAGACACTGAAGCTTTCTTT. Protein sequence: CASTKTEDTEAFF.

About this clonotype itself: The junction departs from germline at one end; a sequencing error may be responsible. The chain recombines TRBV12-3 or TRBV12-4 with TRBJ1-4; unclear D gene. The CDR3 length is 15 residues. This chain's CDR3 is CASSPRGVWGEKLSF. CDR3 bases: TGTGCCAGCAGTCCACGAGGCGTTTGGGGTGAAAAACTGTCTTTT.

Concerning this clonotype itself: Possible read error: a much larger clone is one base away. The CDR3 nucleotides read TGTGCCAGCAGCCCGGACAGACATAATTCACCCCTCCACTTT. This encodes CASSPDRHNSPLHF. The chain is built from TRBV14 and TRBJ1-6, with D possibly being TRBD1 (6 bases). The germline gives CDR1 SGHDN, CDR2 FVKESK. The CDR3 runs 14 residues. Trimming took 4 bases from V and 5 from J, leaving 9 bases between them.

The table lists this clonotype with a few counts. The rearrangement uses TRBV27 and TRBJ2-5; TRBD2 aligns across 9 bases. The V segment lost 6 bases and the J segment 4 bases; nucleotides outside the gene matches: 18. The CDR3 contains 18 residues. Germline V CDR1 and CDR2: MNHEY, SMNVEV (reference sequence). The CDR3 region has the DNA TGTGCCAGCAGGGTACTCGGGCTAGCGGGGAGAGGGGGAGAGACCCAGTACTTC. Protein product: CASRVLGLAGRGGETQYF.

The J gene is TRBJ2-7, the V gene TRBV30; 9 positions match TRBD1. This CDR3 region has 14 residues. J was trimmed by 1 base and V by 5 bases; bases with no gene match: 6. In germline, CDR1 is GTSNPN, CDR2 SVGIG (reference sequence). The CDR3 sequence is CAWLDRGSSYEQYF. The DNA of the CDR3 is TGTGCCTGGCTAGACAGGGGGTCATCCTACGAGCAGTACTTC.

This clonotype was seen at least ten times. The chain recombines TRBV11-2 with TRBJ2-1, with TRBD2 matching 9 bases. J lost 6 bases, V lost 5 bases, and 11 bases had no gene match. Per germline, CDR1 SGHAT and CDR2 FQNNGV. The CDR3 loop spans 16 amino acids. CDR3 in DNA: TGTGCCAGCAGCCATTCGATAGCGGGAGTTCGCAATGAGCAGTTCTTC. Translation gives CASSHSIAGVRNEQFF.

The V gene is TRBV10-2, the J gene TRBJ2-3, with 13 bases identical to TRBD2. The V gene end was trimmed by 6 bases and the J gene end by 4 bases; junction bases not matched to a gene: 7. Per germline, CDR1 WSHSY and CDR2 SAAADI. CDR3 size: 16 residues. As DNA, the CDR3 is TGCGCCAGCAGGACCACTAGCGGGAGGGCTGCAGATACGCAGTATTTT. This gives the protein CASRTTSGRAADTQYF.

This rearrangement joins TRBV27 to TRBJ2-5; the D gene is possibly TRBD1 (6 bases). The germline V and J ends were trimmed by 6 bases and 4 bases, with 12 bases remaining between them. The CDR3 sequence is 13 residues long. Germline assignment: CDR1 MNHEY and CDR2 SMNVEV (reference sequence). In DNA form, the CDR3 reads TGTGCCAGCAGGGGGCCAGGGGCAGAGACCCAGTACTTC. Translated, it gives CASRGPGAETQYF.

This clonotype was counted at least ten times. V usage is TRBV4-1 and J usage is TRBJ1-5; 12 bases fit TRBD1. The ends lost 3 bases at V and 5 bases at J; junction bases unmatched: 2. Germline CDR1 is MGHRA and CDR2 is YSYEKL. The CDR3 runs to 15 residues. This chain's CDR3 is CASSHGTGGHQPQHF. CDR3 DNA sequence: TGCGCCAGCAGCCACGGGACAGGGGGCCATCAGCCCCAGCATTTT.